Listed below are T cell receptor beta chains from one sample, sequenced in a study of blood T cell repertoires in COVID-19. The data were produced by immunoSEQ multiplex PCR, yet TCRdb's version contains in-frame clones alone and is incomplete. The repertoire holds 210,000 or so clones, with 80% to 90% as singletons. The sequencing sample was made of peripheral blood. The receptor set was obtained from a woman over 75 with acute or convalescent COVID-19. The CDR3 runs from the conserved cysteine through the conserved F or W.

v_gene: TRBV19
j_gene: TRBJ1-5
CDR3aa: CASSIVSLGLIRPQHF

v_gene: TRBV30
j_gene: TRBJ1-2
CDR3aa: CAWSVRSGYGYTF

v_gene: TRBV2
j_gene: TRBJ2-7
CDR3aa: CASRTPLRGSDNEQYF

v_gene: TRBV11-2
j_gene: TRBJ1-1
CDR3aa: CASSFFRETEAFF

v_gene: TRBV4-1
j_gene: TRBJ1-5
CDR3aa: CASSPGTGGMRSNQPQHF

v_gene: TRBV9
j_gene: TRBJ2-7
CDR3aa: CASSVGGSGRNEQYF

v_gene: TRBV30
j_gene: TRBJ2-1
CDR3aa: CAWSRGGGREQFF

v_gene: TRBV30
j_gene: TRBJ2-2
CDR3aa: CARRENYGELFF

v_gene: TRBV19
j_gene: TRBJ2-7
CDR3aa: CATSTGISYEQYF

v_gene: TRBV10-3
j_gene: TRBJ1-1
CDR3aa: CAISPDRAGTEAFF

v_gene: TRBV19
j_gene: TRBJ2-3
CDR3aa: CASSTSGSLSTDTQYF

v_gene: TRBV7-7
j_gene: TRBJ2-3
CDR3aa: CASSERAGGQGDTQYF

v_gene: TRBV5-1
j_gene: TRBJ2-5
CDR3aa: CASSGGLAQETQYF

v_gene: TRBV3-1/TRBV3-2
j_gene: TRBJ2-3
CDR3aa: CASSQGGGTDTQYF

v_gene: TRBV7-8
j_gene: TRBJ2-2
CDR3aa: CASSQGTSGKLNGELFF

v_gene: TRBV5-1
j_gene: TRBJ2-5
CDR3aa: CASSLGGFEEETQYF

v_gene: TRBV9
j_gene: TRBJ2-7
CDR3aa: CASSVDRASYEQYF

v_gene: TRBV5-4
j_gene: TRBJ1-1
CDR3aa: CASSLELLNTEAFF

v_gene: TRBV15
j_gene: TRBJ1-5
CDR3aa: CATSRLTDMEPQHF